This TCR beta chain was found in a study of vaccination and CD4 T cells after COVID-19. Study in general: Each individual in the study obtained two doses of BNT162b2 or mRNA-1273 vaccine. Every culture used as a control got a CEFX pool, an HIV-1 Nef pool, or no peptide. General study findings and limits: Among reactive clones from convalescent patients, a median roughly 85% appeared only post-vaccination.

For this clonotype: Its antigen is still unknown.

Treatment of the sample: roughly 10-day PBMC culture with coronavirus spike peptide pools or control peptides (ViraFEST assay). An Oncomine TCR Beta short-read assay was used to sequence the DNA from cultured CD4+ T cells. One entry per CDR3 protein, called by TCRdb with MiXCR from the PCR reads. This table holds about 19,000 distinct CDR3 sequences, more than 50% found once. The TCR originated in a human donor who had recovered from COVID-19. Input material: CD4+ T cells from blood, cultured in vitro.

The CDR3 coding sequence is TGTGCCAGCAGCTTACCTGGGGAGCTGTTTTTT. Residues: CASSLPGELFF. The rearrangement links TRBV11-2 to TRBJ2-2; no definite D call. The ends were cut back, 2 bases at V and 8 bases at J, with 3 bases in the middle. Germline CDR1 SGHAT, CDR2 FQNNGV. The CDR3 has 11 residues. Combining the CDR3 with reference TRBV11-2 and TRBJ2-2 gives the whole variable domain EAGVAQSPRYKIIEKRQSVAFWCNPISGHATLYWYQQILGQGPKLLIQFQNNGVVDDSQLPKDRFSAERLKGVDSTLKIQPAKLEDSAVYLCASSLPGELFFGEGSRLTVL.